This section outlines one TCR beta chain sequence together with its context. What it recognizes is unknown. Every participating donor contributed approximately 9.5 milliliters of peripheral blood through a draw. This specimen comes from a study of blood T cells in healthy people across ages. Study-wide results and caveats: The study lacked donor CMV status, which possibly confounded expanded clonotype changes. Age brought a roughly linear fall in TCR beta diversity measured per million T cells.

Then a second PCR, running about 6 to 12 cycles, was carried out with a sample-barcoded 5' primer and a J-beta primer mix. MiXCR was run by TCRdb on the 5' RACE reads, yielding one entry per CDR3 protein. The table records about 750,000 distinct CDR3 sequences, approximately 55% of them present only once. The sequenced material came from blood. The TCR originated in an elderly man in good health.

The CDR3 sequence is CASSAYERQPQHF. Written as DNA, the CDR3 is TGTGCCAGCAGCGCGTATGAACGCCAGCCCCAGCATTTT. The rearrangement joins TRBV7-9 to TRBJ1-5; D gene uncertain. This CDR3 spans 13 amino acids. CDR1 and CDR2 (germline): SEHNR, FQNEAQ (reference sequence). Trimming took 5 bases from V and 7 from J, leaving 12 bases between them.